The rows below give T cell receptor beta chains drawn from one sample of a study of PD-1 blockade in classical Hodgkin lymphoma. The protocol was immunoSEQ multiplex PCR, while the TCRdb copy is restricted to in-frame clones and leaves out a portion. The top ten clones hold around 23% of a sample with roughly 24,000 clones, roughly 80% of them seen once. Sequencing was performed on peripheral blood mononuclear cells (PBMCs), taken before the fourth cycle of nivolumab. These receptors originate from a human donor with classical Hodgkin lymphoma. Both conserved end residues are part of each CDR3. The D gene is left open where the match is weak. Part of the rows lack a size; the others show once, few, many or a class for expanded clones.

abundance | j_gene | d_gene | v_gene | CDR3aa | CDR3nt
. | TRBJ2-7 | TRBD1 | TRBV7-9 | CASSPGQGVSYEQYF | TGTGCCAGCAGCCCGGGACAGGGGGTTTCCTACGAGCAGTACTTC
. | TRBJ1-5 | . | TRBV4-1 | CASSQGLGRSDSNQPQHF | TGCGCCAGCAGCCAAGGCCTTGGCCGGAGTGATAGCAATCAGCCCCAGCATTTT
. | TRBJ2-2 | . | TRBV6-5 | CASSYSLPGELFF | TGTGCCAGCAGTTACTCACTCCCCGGGGAGCTGTTTTTT
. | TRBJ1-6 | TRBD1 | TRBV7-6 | CASSLVEDRGSPLHF | TGTGCCAGCAGCTTAGTCGAAGACAGGGGTTCACCCCTCCACTTT
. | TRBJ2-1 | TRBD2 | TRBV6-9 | CASSLVERTSGRAYVYNEQFF | TGTGCCAGCAGCCTAGTAGAGAGGACTAGCGGGAGGGCCTACGTATACAATGAGCAGTTCTTC
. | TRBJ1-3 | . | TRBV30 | CAWRAQGSGNTIYF | TGTGCCTGGAGGGCCCAGGGCTCTGGAAACACCATATATTTT
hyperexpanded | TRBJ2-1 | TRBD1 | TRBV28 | CASMGQGVFF | TGTGCCAGCATGGGACAGGGGGTGTTCTTC
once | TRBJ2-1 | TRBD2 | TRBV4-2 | CASSQVGTPSGTPSYNEQFF | TGTGCCAGCAGCCAAGTCGGGACCCCCAGCGGGACTCCTTCCTACAATGAGCAGTTCTTC
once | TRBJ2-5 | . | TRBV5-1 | CASSSGSSGVQVTQYF | TGCGCCAGCAGCTCAGGGTCGTCAGGAGTACAAGTGACCCAGTACTTC
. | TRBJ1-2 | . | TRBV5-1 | CASSLARGYGYTF | TGCGCCAGCAGCTTGGCCAGGGGCTATGGCTACACCTTC
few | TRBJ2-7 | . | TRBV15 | CATSRAQGWNEQYF | TGTGCCACCAGCAGAGCGCAGGGGTGGAACGAGCAGTACTTC
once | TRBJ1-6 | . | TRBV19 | CASRETESYNSPLHF | TGTGCCAGTCGCGAGACAGAGAGTTATAATTCACCCCTCCACTTT
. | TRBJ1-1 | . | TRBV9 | CASRRTDNTEAFF | TGTGCCAGCAGAAGGACAGACAACACTGAAGCTTTCTTT
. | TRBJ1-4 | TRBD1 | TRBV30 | CAWSPLTGRDEKLFF | TGTGCCTGGAGTCCCCTGACAGGGAGGGATGAAAAACTGTTTTTT
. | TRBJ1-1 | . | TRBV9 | CASSAQMNTEAFF | TGTGCCAGCAGCGCCCAAATGAACACTGAAGCTTTCTTT